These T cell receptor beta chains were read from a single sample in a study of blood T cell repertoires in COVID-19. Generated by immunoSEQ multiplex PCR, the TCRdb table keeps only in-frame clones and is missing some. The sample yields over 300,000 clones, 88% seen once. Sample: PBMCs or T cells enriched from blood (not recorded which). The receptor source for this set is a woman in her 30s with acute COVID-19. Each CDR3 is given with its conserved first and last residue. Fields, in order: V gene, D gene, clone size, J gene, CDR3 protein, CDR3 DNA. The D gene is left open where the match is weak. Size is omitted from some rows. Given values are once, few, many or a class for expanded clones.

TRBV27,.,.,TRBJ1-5,CASRIRGANQPQHF,TGTGCCAGCAGAATTCGTGGGGCGAATCAGCCCCAGCATTTT
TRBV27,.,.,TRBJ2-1,CASSLRQGNYNEQFF,TGTGCCAGCAGTTTACGTCAGGGTAACTACAATGAGCAGTTCTTC
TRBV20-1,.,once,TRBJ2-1,CSARDLNEQFF,TGCAGTGCTAGAGATCTAAATGAGCAGTTCTTC
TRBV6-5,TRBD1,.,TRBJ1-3,CASRAGTEVGNTIYF,TGTGCCAGCAGGGCCGGGACAGAAGTTGGAAACACCATATATTTT
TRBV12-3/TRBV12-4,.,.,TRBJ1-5,CASSGDSNQPQHF,TGTGCCAGCAGTGGTGATAGTAATCAGCCCCAGCATTTT
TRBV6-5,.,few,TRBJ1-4,CASRTGSYEKLFF,TGTGCCAGCAGAACCGGGTCTTATGAAAAACTGTTTTTT
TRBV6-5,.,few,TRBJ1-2,CASSLTRQVLLYGYTF,TGTGCCAGCAGTTTAACCCGGCAGGTCCTGCTCTATGGCTACACCTTC
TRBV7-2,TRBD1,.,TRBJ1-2,CASSPQGARGGYTF,TGTGCCAGCAGCCCTCAGGGGGCGCGAGGTGGCTACACCTTC
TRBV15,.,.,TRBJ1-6,CATRLTGLNSPLHF,TGTGCCACCAGGTTAACAGGGCTAAATTCACCCCTCCACTTT
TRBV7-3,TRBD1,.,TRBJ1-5,CASSSLRDRRSTYQPQHF,TGTGCCAGCAGCTCGCTCCGGGACAGGCGCTCCACCTATCAGCCCCAGCATTTT
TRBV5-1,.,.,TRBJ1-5,CASSLGQSGQPQHF,TGCGCCAGCAGCTTGGGACAGTCAGGTCAGCCCCAGCATTTT
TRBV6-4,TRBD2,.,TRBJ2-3,CASSVLAGGDGTQYF,TGTGCCAGCAGTGTACTAGCGGGGGGCGACGGTACGCAGTATTTT
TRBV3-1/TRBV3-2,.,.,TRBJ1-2,CASSQALGAYGYTF,TGTGCCAGCAGCCAAGCTTTAGGGGCCTATGGCTACACCTTC
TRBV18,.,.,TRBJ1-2,CASSPTGTDSYYGYTF,TGTGCCAGCTCACCGACCGGGACGGACAGCTACTATGGCTACACCTTC
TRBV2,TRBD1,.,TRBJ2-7,CASSRQGRDYEQYF,TGTGCCAGCAGTCGACAGGGACGAGACTACGAGCAGTACTTC
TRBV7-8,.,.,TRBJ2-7,CASSLERSLDEQYF,TGTGCCAGCAGCTTAGAAAGGAGTTTGGACGAGCAGTACTTC
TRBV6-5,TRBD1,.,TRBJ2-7,CASSKLGQETYEQYF,TGTGCCAGCAGTAAGTTAGGACAGGAGACCTACGAGCAGTACTTC
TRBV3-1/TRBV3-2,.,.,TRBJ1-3,CASARGNTIYF,TGTGCCAGCGCCAGGGGAAACACCATATATTTT
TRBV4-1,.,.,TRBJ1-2,CASSQPPDSNHDYGYTF,TGCGCCAGCAGCCAACCCCCGGACAGTAACCACGACTATGGCTACACCTTC
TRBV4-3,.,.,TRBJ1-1,CASSQEFDSSLNTEAFF,TGCGCCAGCAGCCAAGAGTTCGACAGTTCATTAAACACTGAAGCTTTCTTT
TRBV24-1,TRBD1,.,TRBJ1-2,CATSDSTGTGTYGYTF,TGTGCCACCAGTGACTCTACCGGGACAGGGACCTATGGCTACACCTTC
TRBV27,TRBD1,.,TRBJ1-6,CASSLGQGNTPLHF,TGTGCCAGCAGTTTAGGACAGGGAAATACACCCCTCCACTTT
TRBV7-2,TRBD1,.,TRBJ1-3,CASSLQGALSGNTIYF,TGTGCCAGCAGTCTTCAGGGGGCCCTCTCTGGAAACACCATATATTTT
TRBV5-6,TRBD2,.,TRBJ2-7,CASSLGLASYEQYF,TGTGCCAGCAGCTTGGGACTAGCCTCCTACGAGCAGTACTTC
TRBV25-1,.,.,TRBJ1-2,CASSDGTGLRYTF,TGTGCCAGCAGTGATGGTACAGGGTTGCGCTACACCTTC
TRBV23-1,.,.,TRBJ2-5,CASSRSSGAQETQYF,TGCGCCAGCAGTCGGAGTAGCGGAGCACAAGAGACCCAGTACTTC
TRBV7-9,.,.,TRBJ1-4,CASSTSEKLFF,TGTGCCAGCAGCACATCGGAAAAACTGTTTTTT
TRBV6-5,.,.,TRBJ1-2,CASSFDGNYGYTF,TGTGCCAGCAGTTTCGACGGGAACTATGGCTACACCTTC
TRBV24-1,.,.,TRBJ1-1,CATSDPAEPEAFF,TGTGCCACCAGTGATCCGGCGGAGCCTGAAGCTTTCTTT
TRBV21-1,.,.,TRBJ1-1,CASRGTGVNTEAFF,TGTGCCAGCAGGGGGACAGGGGTGAACACTGAAGCTTTCTTT
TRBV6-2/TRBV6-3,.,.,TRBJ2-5,CASSYQGGTQYF,TGTGCCAGCAGTTACCAGGGGGGGACCCAGTACTTC
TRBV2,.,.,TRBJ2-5,CASSEGRGLQETQYF,TGTGCCAGCAGTGAAGGCAGGGGTTTACAAGAGACCCAGTACTTC
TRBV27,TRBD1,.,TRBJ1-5,CANWTGDLSDNQPQHF,TGTGCTAATTGGACAGGGGATCTATCGGACAATCAGCCCCAGCATTTT
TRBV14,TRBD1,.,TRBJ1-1,CASSHLGQGNTEAFF,TGTGCCAGCAGCCACCTCGGACAGGGGAACACTGAAGCTTTCTTT
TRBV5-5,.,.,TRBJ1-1,CASSPEGAETEAFF,TGTGCCAGCAGCCCGGAAGGGGCGGAGACTGAAGCTTTCTTT
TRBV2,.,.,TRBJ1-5,CASSAATVLGQPQHF,TGTGCCAGCAGTGCGGCGACAGTTTTGGGGCAGCCCCAGCATTTT